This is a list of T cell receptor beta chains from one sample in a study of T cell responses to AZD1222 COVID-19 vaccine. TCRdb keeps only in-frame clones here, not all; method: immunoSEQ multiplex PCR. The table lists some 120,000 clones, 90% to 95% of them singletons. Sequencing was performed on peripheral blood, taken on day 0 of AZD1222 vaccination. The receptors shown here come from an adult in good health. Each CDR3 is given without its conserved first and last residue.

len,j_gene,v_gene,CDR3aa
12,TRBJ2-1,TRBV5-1,ASSLGQARPEQF
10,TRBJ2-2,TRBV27,ASYRGTGELF
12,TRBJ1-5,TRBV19,ASGRGRPNQPQH
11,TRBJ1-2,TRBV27,ASSSAGYYGYT
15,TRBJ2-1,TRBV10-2,ASSVGSRMASYNEQF
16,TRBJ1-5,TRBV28,ASSFPPNARYSNQPQH
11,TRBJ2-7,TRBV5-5,ASSGQSVRGQY
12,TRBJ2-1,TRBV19,ASSKGGSNNEQF
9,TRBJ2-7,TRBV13,ASSNSYEQY
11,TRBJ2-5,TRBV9,ASSVESGGAQY